This entry describes one TCR beta chain. The repertoire was sequenced with immunoSEQ multiplex PCR; TCRdb's copy has only in-frame clones and lacks some. The sample records about 44,000 clones, 85% to 95% being singletons. The data stem from a study of T cell changes during pregnancy in multiple sclerosis. Germline V gives CDR1 GTSNPN, CDR2 SVGIG (reference sequence). Trimming removed 2 bases at V and 11 bases at J, with 18 bases between. The CDR3 runs to 13 residues. The sample consisted of CD4+ T cells from peripheral blood mononuclear cells, taken in the first trimester of pregnancy. This receptor was taken from a female donor with multiple sclerosis, enrolled in a pregnancy study. The chain carries TRBV30 and TRBJ1-1; D is possibly TRBD1 (6 bases). In DNA, the CDR3 is TGTGCCTGGAGTTTTGGGGGCGTCCCGTTGGCTTTCTTT. Translation gives CAWSFGGVPLAFF.